The 5 T cell receptor beta chains below come from one sample, sequenced in a study of blood T cell repertoires in COVID-19. Generated by immunoSEQ multiplex PCR, the TCRdb table keeps only in-frame clones and is missing some. The table shows about 350,000 clones, with about 88% occurring only once. Sequenced material: PBMCs or T cells enriched from blood (not recorded which). The origin of the receptors is a young woman who had been exposed to COVID-19.

The chain recombines TRBV10-1 with TRBJ2-1, with 13 bases that match TRBD2. The CDR3 is 18 residues long. CDR1 and CDR2 (germline): WNHNN, SYGVQD (reference sequence). V shed 5 bases, J shed 5 bases, and the junction held 12 bases outside the gene matches. Written as DNA, the CDR3 is TGCGCCAGCAGTCGAGGGGTTACTAGCGGGGGGGTCCACAATGAGCAGTTCTTC. This encodes CASSRGVTSGGVHNEQFF.

The chain joins TRBV11-3 to TRBJ1-2; D uncertain. The CDR3 is 15 amino acids. With 1 base removed from V and 4 bases from J, the gap between germline ends came to 13 bases. Per the germline V gene, CDR1 is SGHNT and CDR2 is YENEEA. In DNA form, the CDR3 reads TGTGCCAGCAGCTTAGTGCGGGCCCCACCCTATGGCTACACCTTC. Translating gives CASSLVRAPPYGYTF.

Comments on this clone: Other nucleotide sequences in the sample specify the same CDR3. This chain links TRBV6-5 with TRBJ2-7; 7 positions match TRBD1. Trimming took 0 bases from V and 2 from J; bases not matched to a gene: 1. The CDR3 consists of 14 residues. CDR1 MNHEY and CDR2 SVGAGI come from the germline V gene. The CDR3 nucleotides read TGTGCCAGCAGTTACTCGCAGGGGGCCTACGAGCAGTACTTC. The encoded protein is CASSYSQGAYEQYF.

This chain links TRBV10-3 with TRBJ1-1, with 8 positions matching TRBD1. The V segment lost 3 bases and the J segment 6 bases; nucleotides outside the gene matches: 9. Germline V gives CDR1 ENHRY, CDR2 SYGVKD. This CDR3 has 15 residues. The CDR3 here is CAISDHDRGGAEAFF. DNA for the CDR3: TGTGCCATCAGTGATCATGACAGGGGAGGCGCTGAAGCTTTCTTT.

This chain connects TRBV29-1 to TRBJ2-7, with 7 nucleotides matching TRBD2. From germline, CDR1 is SQVTM and CDR2 ANQGSEA. The CDR3 has 14 amino acids. Losses at the gene ends were 1 base for V and 3 bases for J; bases not matched to a gene: 6. CDR3 nucleotides: TGCAGCGTTGAAGTGGGGAGGGTCGGCTACGAGCAGTACTTC. Protein: CSVEVGRVGYEQYF.